This passage covers 9 T cell receptor beta chains from one sample sequenced in a study of response to subunit inactivated influenza vaccine. From the RT-PCR reads, TCRdb called clonotypes with MiXCR, one entry per CDR3 protein. The top ten clones hold approximately 6.5% of a sample with 550,000 to 800,000 distinct CDR3 sequences, 14% of them seen once. This sample comprised PBMCs from blood, obtained 14 to 15 days before vaccination. These receptors were taken from a man aged 50 to 60 who received an inactivated influenza vaccine.

This clonotype appeared many times. The chain uses TRBV11-2 and TRBJ1-2, with D hard to call. Deletions cut 1 base from V and 1 base from J, with 7 bases between. The CDR3 has 14 residues. Germline V lookup: CDR1 SGHAT, CDR2 FQNNGV. CDR3 sequence reads: CASSLAGLNYGYTF. CDR3 nucleotides: TGTGCCAGCAGCTTAGCGGGCCTTAACTATGGCTACACCTTC.

The chain combines TRBV20-1 with TRBJ2-3, with D hard to call. CDR1 and CDR2 from the germline V gene are DFQATT and SNEGSKA (reference sequence). V lost 3 bases, J lost 0 bases, and 7 bases lay in between. There are 13 residues in the CDR3. CDR3 region: CSASDGSTDTQYF. The CDR3 DNA sequence: TGCAGTGCTAGTGACGGGAGCACAGATACGCAGTATTTT.

This clonotype was counted only a few times. The J gene is TRBJ2-7, the V gene TRBV4-2; 7 bases line up with TRBD2. The germline V gene encodes CDR1 LGHNA and CDR2 YNFKEQ. The CDR3 totals 15 residues. Trimming cost V 5 bases and J 1 base; bases outside gene matches: 8. The chain's CDR3 is CASSFTGEGSYEQYF. The CDR3 DNA reads TGTGCCAGCAGCTTCACGGGGGAGGGTTCCTACGAGCAGTACTTC.

This clonotype came up a few times. This CDR3 reads CASSLWGGAKNIQYF. CDR3 nucleotides: TGTGCCAGCAGTTTATGGGGGGGGGCCAAAAACATTCAGTACTTC. This chain uses TRBV28 with TRBJ2-4; 7 nucleotides agree with TRBD2. The CDR3 totals 15 residues. V lost 0 bases to trimming and J lost 1 base; unmatched junction nucleotides: 0. The germline CDR1 and CDR2 sequences are MDHEN and SYDVKM.

The chain uses TRBV9 and TRBJ2-3, with 10 bases matching TRBD2. J gave up 3 bases and V 4 bases, and 8 bases lay outside the gene matches. The V gene's germline CDR1 is SGDLS and CDR2 YYNGEE. The CDR3 sequence is 16 residues long. The CDR3 region is CASSPGLADRTDTQYF. In nucleotides, the CDR3 is TGTGCCAGCAGCCCCGGACTAGCGGACAGGACAGATACGCAGTATTTT.

The J gene is TRBJ1-1, the V gene TRBV6-2 or TRBV6-3; no clear D gene. V was trimmed by 5 bases and J by 4 bases, leaving 26 bases between them. This CDR3 region has 18 residues. The V gene's germline CDR1 is MNHEY and CDR2 SVGEGT. The CDR3 DNA follows: TGTGCCAGCAGTCCTAGCGGGTTGTCTCTACGGGTGAGCACTGAAGCTTTCTTT. Its protein is CASSPSGLSLRVSTEAFF.

Many counts were recorded for this clonotype. The J gene is TRBJ1-4, the V gene TRBV12-3 or TRBV12-4, with a weak D call TRBD1 (5 bases). This CDR3 has 14 amino acids. Trimming removed 6 bases from V and 8 bases from J, with 16 bases in between. CDR3 protein: CASRGDLTEEKLFF. The DNA for the CDR3 is TGTGCCAGCAGGGGGGACCTAACGGAGGAAAAACTGTTTTTT.

This sequence joins TRBV5-5 and TRBJ2-7, with D possibly being TRBD2 (6 bases). The ends were cut back, 3 bases at V and 2 bases at J, with 18 bases in the middle. Germline values: CDR1 SGHKS, CDR2 YYEKEE (reference sequence). The CDR3 consists of 16 residues. The DNA of the CDR3 is TGTGCCAGCAGCTCGGCTCTCTGGCGGGGAACCTACGAGCAGTACTTC. Its translation: CASSSALWRGTYEQYF.

The chain couples TRBV7-2 to TRBJ2-3; D is ambiguous. Trimming removed 5 bases at V and 3 bases at J, with 6 bases between. The CDR3 is 12 amino acids. Germline-derived CDR1 and CDR2 are SGHTA and FQGNSA. The CDR3 region has the DNA TGTGCCAGCAGCAGGTTAACAGATACGCAGTATTTT. It translates to CASSRLTDTQYF. The complete variable domain, with remaining parts taken from reference TRBV7-2 and TRBJ2-3, reads GAGVSQSPSNKVTEKGKDVELRCDPISGHTALYWYRQSLGQGLEFLIYFQGNSAPDKSGLPSDRFSAERTGGSVSTLTIQRTQQEDSAVYLCASSRLTDTQYFGPGTRLTVL.